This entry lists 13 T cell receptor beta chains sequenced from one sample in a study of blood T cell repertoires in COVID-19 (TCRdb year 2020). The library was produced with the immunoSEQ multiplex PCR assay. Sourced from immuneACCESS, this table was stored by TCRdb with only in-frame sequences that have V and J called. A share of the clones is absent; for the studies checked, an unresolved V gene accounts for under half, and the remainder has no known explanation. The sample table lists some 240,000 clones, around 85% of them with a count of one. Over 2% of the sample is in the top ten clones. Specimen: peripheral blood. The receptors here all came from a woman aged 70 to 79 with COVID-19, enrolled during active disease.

The CDR3 coding sequence is TGTGCCAGTAGTCCACTAACCCTAGGGGTTTCGGGCAATCAGCCCCAGCATTTT. Translation gives CASSPLTLGVSGNQPQHF. The V call is TRBV19, the J call TRBJ1-5, with D possibly being TRBD1 (5 bases). The CDR3 contains 18 residues. Germline CDR1 LNHDA, CDR2 SQIVND (reference sequence). Trimming took 5 bases from V and 2 from J, leaving 22 bases between them.

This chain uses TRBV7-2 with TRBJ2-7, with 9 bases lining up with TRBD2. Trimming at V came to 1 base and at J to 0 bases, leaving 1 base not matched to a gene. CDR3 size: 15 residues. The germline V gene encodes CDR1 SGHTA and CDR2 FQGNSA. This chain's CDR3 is CASSLGTSDSYEQYF. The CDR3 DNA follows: TGTGCCAGCAGCTTAGGGACTAGCGACTCCTACGAGCAGTACTTC.

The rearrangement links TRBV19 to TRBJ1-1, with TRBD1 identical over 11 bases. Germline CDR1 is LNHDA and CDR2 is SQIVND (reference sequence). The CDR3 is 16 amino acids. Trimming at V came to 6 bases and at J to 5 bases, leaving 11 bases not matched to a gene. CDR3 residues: CASSPLPGTGGTEAFF. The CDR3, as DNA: TGTGCCAGTAGCCCCCTTCCCGGGACAGGGGGGACTGAAGCTTTCTTT. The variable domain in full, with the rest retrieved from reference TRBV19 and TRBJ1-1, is DGGITQSPKYLFRKEGQNVTLSCEQNLNHDAMYWYRQDPGQGLRLIYYSQIVNDFQKGDIAEGYSVSREKKESFPLTVTSAQKNPTAFYLCASSPLPGTGGTEAFFGQGTRLTVV.

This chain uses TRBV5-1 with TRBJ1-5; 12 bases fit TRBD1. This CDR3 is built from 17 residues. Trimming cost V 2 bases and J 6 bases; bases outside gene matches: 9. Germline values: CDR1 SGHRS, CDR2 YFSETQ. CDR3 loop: CASSLLPGQGAGQPQHF. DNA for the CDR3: TGCGCCAGCAGCTTACTCCCGGGACAGGGGGCAGGTCAGCCCCAGCATTTT.

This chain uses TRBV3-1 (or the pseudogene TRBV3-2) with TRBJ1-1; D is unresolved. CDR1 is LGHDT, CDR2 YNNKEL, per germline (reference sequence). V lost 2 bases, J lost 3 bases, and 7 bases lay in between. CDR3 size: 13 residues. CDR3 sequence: CASSQTRDTEAFF. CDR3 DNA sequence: TGTGCCAGCAGCCAAACCCGGGACACTGAAGCTTTCTTT.

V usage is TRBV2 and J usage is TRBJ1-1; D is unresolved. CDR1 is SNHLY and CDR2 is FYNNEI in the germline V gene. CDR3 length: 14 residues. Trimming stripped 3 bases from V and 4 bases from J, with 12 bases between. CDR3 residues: CASSERVISTEAFF. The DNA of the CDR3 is TGTGCCAGCAGTGAGCGGGTAATCAGCACTGAAGCTTTCTTT.

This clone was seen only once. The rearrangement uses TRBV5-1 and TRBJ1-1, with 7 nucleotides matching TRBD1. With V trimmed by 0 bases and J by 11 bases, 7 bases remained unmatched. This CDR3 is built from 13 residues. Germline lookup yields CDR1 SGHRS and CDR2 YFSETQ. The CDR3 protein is CASSLELGQRAFF. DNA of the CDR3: TGCGCCAGCAGCTTGGAGTTGGGACAGAGGGCTTTCTTT.

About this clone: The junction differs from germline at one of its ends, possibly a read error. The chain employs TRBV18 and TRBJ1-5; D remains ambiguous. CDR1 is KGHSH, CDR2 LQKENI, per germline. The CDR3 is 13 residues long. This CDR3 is CASSPREGARRDF. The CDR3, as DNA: TGTGCCAGCTCACCCCGGGAGGGAGCTCGGAGGGATTTT.

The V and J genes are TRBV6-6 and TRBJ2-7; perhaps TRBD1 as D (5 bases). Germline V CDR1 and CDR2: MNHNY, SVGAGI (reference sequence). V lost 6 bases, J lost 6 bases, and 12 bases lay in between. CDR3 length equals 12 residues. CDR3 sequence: CASSLIQGEQYF. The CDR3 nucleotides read TGTGCCAGCAGCCTAATTCAGGGCGAGCAGTACTTC.

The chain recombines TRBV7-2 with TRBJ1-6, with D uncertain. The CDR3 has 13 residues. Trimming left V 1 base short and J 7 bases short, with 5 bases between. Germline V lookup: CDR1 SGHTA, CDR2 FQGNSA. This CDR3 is CASSLDLNSPLHF. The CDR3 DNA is TGTGCCAGCAGCTTAGACCTAAATTCACCCCTCCACTTT.

This CDR3 is CASSHGTGGLKGNQPQHF. The DNA of the CDR3 is TGTGCCAGCAGCCACGGGACAGGGGGCTTGAAGGGCAATCAGCCCCAGCATTTT. V gene TRBV3-1 (or the pseudogene TRBV3-2) combines with J gene TRBJ1-5; 12 nucleotides align to TRBD1. The CDR3 loop spans 18 amino acids. The V segment lost 3 bases and the J segment 2 bases; nucleotides outside the gene matches: 8. The germline V gene has CDR1 LGHDT and CDR2 YNNKEL (reference sequence).

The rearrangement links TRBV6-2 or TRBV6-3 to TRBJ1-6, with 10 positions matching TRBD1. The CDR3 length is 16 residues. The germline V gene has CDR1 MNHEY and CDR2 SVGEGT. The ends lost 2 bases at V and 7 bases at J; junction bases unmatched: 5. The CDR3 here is CASSYPWGQGNSPLHF. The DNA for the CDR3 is TGTGCCAGCAGTTACCCGTGGGGACAGGGGAATTCACCCCTCCACTTT.

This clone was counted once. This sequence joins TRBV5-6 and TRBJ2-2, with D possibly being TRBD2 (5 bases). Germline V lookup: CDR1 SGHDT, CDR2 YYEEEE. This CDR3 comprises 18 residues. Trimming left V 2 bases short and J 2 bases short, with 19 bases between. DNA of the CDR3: TGTGCCAGCAGCTTTAAGCCGGTCAAAGCGGCCAACACCGGGGAGCTGTTTTTT. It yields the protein CASSFKPVKAANTGELFF. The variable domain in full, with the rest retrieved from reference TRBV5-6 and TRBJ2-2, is DAGVTQSPTHLIKTRGQQVTLRCSPKSGHDTVSWYQQALGQGPQFIFQYYEEEERQRGNFPDRFSGHQFPNYSSELNVNALLLGDSALYLCASSFKPVKAANTGELFFGEGSRLTVL.